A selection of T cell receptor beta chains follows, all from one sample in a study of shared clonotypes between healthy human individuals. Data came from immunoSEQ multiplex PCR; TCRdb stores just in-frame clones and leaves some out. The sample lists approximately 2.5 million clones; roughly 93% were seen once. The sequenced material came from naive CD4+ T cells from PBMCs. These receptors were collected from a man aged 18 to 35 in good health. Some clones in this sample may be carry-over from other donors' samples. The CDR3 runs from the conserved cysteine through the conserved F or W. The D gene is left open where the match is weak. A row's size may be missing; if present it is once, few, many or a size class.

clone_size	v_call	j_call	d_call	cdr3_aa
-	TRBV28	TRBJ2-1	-	CASSLFGSYNEQFF
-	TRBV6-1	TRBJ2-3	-	CASSLTFTDTQYF
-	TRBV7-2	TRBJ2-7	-	CASSLGYLVNEQYF
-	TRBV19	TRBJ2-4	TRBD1	CASSDQGVAKNIQYF
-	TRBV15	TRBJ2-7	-	CATSRAGTASYEQYF
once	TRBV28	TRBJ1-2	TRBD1	CASRLPGQGNGYTF
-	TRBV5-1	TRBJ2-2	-	CASSIQGEGTGELFF
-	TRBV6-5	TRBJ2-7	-	CASSYSGVAPYEQYF
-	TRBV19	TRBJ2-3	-	CASSIFGRPLVPQYF
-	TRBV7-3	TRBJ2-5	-	CASSLGLSGGEETQYF
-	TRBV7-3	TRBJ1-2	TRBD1	CASSSTPRTGKDGYTF
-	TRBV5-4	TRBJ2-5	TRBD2	CASTPGGSRQETQYF
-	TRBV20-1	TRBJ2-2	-	CSARKTGELFF
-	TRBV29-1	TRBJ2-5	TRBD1	CSVAGDRGHQETQYF
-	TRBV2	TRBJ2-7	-	CASMARGAGEQYF
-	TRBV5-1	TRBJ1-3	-	CASSPAPPGNTIYF
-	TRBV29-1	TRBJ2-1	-	CSVDEHYNEQFF
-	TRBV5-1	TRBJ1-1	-	CASSLVGQGDSKAFF
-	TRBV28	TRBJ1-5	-	CASTMGGGDNQPQHF
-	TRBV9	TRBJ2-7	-	CASSVDQGMSEQYF
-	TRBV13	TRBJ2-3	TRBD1	CASSPTGAAHTQYF
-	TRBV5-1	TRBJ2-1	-	CASSSDTTAYNEQFF
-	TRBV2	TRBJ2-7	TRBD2	CASRRGWGSKTSGPSYEQYF
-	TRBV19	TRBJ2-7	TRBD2	CASSIPGTSGNEQYF
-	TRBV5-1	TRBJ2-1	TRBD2	CASSRLAGAYNEQFF
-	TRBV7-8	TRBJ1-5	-	CASSLRWDQPQHF